The 8 T cell receptor beta chains presented below share a single source sample, sequenced in a study of Ad26.COV2.S vaccination and SARS-CoV-2 variants. Described treatment: about 20 received Ad26.COV2.S at low or high dose, single or two shots; roughly five received placebo; per-sample allocation not given. The investigators took samples on day 63 after the first vaccine or placebo injection. Here immunoSEQ multiplex PCR was the method, and the copy in TCRdb shows in-frame clones only, minus some. The data show roughly 420,000 clones, 89% seen once. This sample comprised peripheral blood, obtained in a trial of Ad26.COV2.S vaccine versus placebo. The receptors were sampled from a person between 18 and 59 years old who received the Ad26.COV2.S COVID-19 vaccine or a placebo.

This clone was detected only once. This chain joins TRBV4-2 and TRBJ2-3; D perhaps matches TRBD2 (5 bases). CDR1 is LGHNA and CDR2 is YNFKEQ in the germline V gene. The V end was cut by 0 bases, the J end by 0 bases, with 13 bases between. This CDR3 is 17 amino acids long. CDR3 coding DNA: TGTGCCAGCAGCCAAGATGGGCTAGCCATTAGCACAGATACGCAGTATTTT. It yields the protein CASSQDGLAISTDTQYF.

The V call is TRBV21-1, the J call TRBJ2-2. TRBV21-1 is annotated as a pseudogene. This CDR3 is 11 amino acids long. Here the CDR3 DNA reads TGTGCCAGCAGCAAAACCGGGGAGCTGTTTTTT. Its translation: CASSKTGELFF.

The chain is built from TRBV30 and TRBJ1-5, with D maybe TRBD1 (6 bases). The V end lost 2 bases, the J end lost 0 bases, and 20 bases lay between the germline ends. Germline lookup yields CDR1 GTSNPN and CDR2 SVGIG (reference sequence). This CDR3 has 18 residues. CDR3 DNA sequence: TGTGCCTGGAGTTTGGGACACGCCAAATATAGTAGCAATCAGCCCCAGCATTTT. Translating gives CAWSLGHAKYSSNQPQHF.

For this clone: Sequence at one end of the junction differs from germline and may be a read error. The rearrangement uses TRBV5-6 and TRBJ1-1; weak D call: TRBD1 (5 bases). Germline V gene sequence: CDR1 SGHDT, CDR2 YYEEEE. This CDR3 region has 14 residues. DNA of the CDR3: TGTGCCAGCCGCTTTGGGGGGATCAACACTGAAGCTTTCTTT. It specifies CASRFGGINTEAFF.

The rearrangement uses TRBV30 and TRBJ1-4; D remains ambiguous. This CDR3 comprises 15 residues. Germline V gene sequence: CDR1 GTSNPN, CDR2 SVGIG (reference sequence). Trimming took 1 base from V and 7 from J, leaving 16 bases between them. The CDR3 bases are TGTGCCTGGAGTGGGATGAGGCCCGAGGTTGAAAAACTGTTTTTT. It encodes CAWSGMRPEVEKLFF.

The chain couples TRBV5-4 to TRBJ1-2, with a weak D call TRBD1 (5 bases). The V and J ends lost 0 bases and 6 bases respectively, with 12 bases between them. Looked up from germline, CDR1 is SGHNT and CDR2 is YYREEE (reference sequence). CDR3 length: 14 amino acids. The CDR3 DNA sequence: TGTGCCAGCAGCTTGGCTAATAGGGGCCATGGCTACACCTTC. This sequence encodes CASSLANRGHGYTF.

In its sample, this clone was seen once. This chain uses TRBV5-1 with TRBJ2-2; no clear D. This CDR3 has 14 residues. Germline V lookup: CDR1 SGHRS, CDR2 YFSETQ. Trimming removed 3 bases at V and 0 bases at J, with 6 bases between. CDR3 amino acids: CASSYRSNTGELFF. The CDR3 region has the DNA TGCGCCAGCAGCTATCGCTCGAACACCGGGGAGCTGTTTTTT.

The rearrangement uses TRBV11-2 and TRBJ2-1; 12 bases are a match to TRBD2. The germline V gene has CDR1 SGHAT and CDR2 FQNNGV. This CDR3 has 16 residues. Unmatched junction bases numbered 1, after V lost 2 bases and J lost 2 bases. DNA of the CDR3: TGTGCCAGCAGCTTACGGACTAGCGGGGCCTACAATGAGCAGTTCTTC. It encodes CASSLRTSGAYNEQFF.